Presented here are 3 T cell receptor beta chains from one specimen sequenced in a study of T-cell reconstitution after alpha-beta-depleted transplantation in children. A library of TCRbeta sequences, prepared with unique molecular identifiers, was generated. TCRdb fed the PCR reads into MiXCR, producing one record per CDR3 protein. The table shows around 30,000 distinct CDR3 sequences, with about 6.7% occurring only once. The antigens of these receptors remain unknown. General study results and limits: Several hundred expanded graft clones reportedly gave rise to the alpha-beta T cells present about two months after transplant.

The sample consisted of peripheral blood, taken 60 days after TCRalphabeta/CD19-depleted stem cell transplant. All receptors come from a child in the first two years of life who had a stem cell transplant for acute myeloid leukemia, so the T cells may come from the graft donor.

This clonotype occurred many times. V gene TRBV7-8 combines with J gene TRBJ2-7; D perhaps matches TRBD2 (5 bases). V lost 0 bases, J lost 2 bases, and 8 bases lay in between. CDR3 length: 14 residues. Germline V gene lookup returns CDR1 SGHVS and CDR2 FQNEAQ. The CDR3 sequence: CASSLAPGTYEQYF. Here the CDR3 DNA reads TGTGCCAGCAGCTTAGCGCCCGGGACCTACGAGCAGTACTTC.

This clonotype appeared many times. This sequence joins TRBV27 and TRBJ2-1; 10 bases match TRBD2. CDR1 is MNHEY and CDR2 is SMNVEV in the germline V gene (reference sequence). The CDR3 length is 16 residues. J was trimmed by 7 bases and V by 4 bases; bases with no gene match: 10. The CDR3 is CASSSSAGGPGNEQFF. The DNA for the CDR3 is TGTGCCAGCAGTTCCTCAGCGGGGGGGCCCGGGAATGAGCAGTTCTTC.

This clonotype was observed many times. The J gene is TRBJ2-5, the V gene TRBV10-3; D gene uncertain. The germline CDR1 and CDR2 sequences are ENHRY and SYGVKD. The germline V and J ends were trimmed by 2 bases and 2 bases, with 6 bases remaining between them. The CDR3 has 13 residues. The CDR3 coding sequence is TGTGCCATCAGTGAGGGGCGGCAAGAGACCCAGTACTTC. Translated, it gives CAISEGRQETQYF.